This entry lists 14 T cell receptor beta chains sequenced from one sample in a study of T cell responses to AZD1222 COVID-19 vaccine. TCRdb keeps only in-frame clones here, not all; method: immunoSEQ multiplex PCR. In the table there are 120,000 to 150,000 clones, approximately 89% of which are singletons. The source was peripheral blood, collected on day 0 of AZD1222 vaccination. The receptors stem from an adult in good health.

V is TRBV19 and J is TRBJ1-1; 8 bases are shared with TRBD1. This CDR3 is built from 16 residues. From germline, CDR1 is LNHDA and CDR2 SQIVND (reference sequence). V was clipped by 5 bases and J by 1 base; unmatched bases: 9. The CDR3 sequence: CASSVGTGTGNTEAFF. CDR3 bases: TGTGCCAGTAGTGTCGGTACCGGGACAGGGAACACTGAAGCTTTCTTT. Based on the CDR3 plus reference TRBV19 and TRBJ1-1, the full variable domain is DGGITQSPKYLFRKEGQNVTLSCEQNLNHDAMYWYRQDPGQGLRLIYYSQIVNDFQKGDIAEGYSVSREKKESFPLTVTSAQKNPTAFYLCASSVGTGTGNTEAFFGQGTRLTVV.

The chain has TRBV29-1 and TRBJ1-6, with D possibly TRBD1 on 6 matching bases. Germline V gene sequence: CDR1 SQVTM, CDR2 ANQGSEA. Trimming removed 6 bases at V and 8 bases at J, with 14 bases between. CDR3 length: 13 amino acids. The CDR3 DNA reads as TGCAGCGTCCGAGGGGGTATTGATTCACCCCTCCACTTT. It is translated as CSVRGGIDSPLHF.

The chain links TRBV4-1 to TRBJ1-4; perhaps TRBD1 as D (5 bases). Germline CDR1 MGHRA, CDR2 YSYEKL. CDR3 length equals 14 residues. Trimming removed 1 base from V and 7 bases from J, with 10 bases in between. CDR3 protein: CASSQGGSGEKLFF. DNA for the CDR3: TGCGCCAGCAGCCAAGGGGGGTCTGGTGAAAAACTGTTTTTT.

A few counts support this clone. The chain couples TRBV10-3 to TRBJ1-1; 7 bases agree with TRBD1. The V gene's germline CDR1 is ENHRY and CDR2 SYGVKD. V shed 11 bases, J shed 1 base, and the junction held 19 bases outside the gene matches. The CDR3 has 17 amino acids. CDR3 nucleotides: TGTGCCCCTCGATACGAGGGGGCAAGGCTCCGGAACACTGAAGCTTTCTTT. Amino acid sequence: CAPRYEGARLRNTEAFF.

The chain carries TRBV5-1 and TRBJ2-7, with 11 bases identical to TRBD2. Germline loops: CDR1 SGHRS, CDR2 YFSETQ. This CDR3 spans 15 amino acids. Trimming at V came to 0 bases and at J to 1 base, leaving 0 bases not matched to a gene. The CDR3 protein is CASSLGTSGSYEQYF. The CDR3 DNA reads TGCGCCAGCAGCTTGGGGACTAGCGGGTCCTACGAGCAGTACTTC. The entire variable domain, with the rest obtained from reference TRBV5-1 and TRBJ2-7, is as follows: KAGVTQTPRYLIKTRGQQVTLSCSPISGHRSVSWYQQTPGQGLQFLFEYFSETQRNKGNFPGRFSGRQFSNSRSEMNVSTLELGDSALYLCASSLGTSGSYEQYFGPGTRLTVT.

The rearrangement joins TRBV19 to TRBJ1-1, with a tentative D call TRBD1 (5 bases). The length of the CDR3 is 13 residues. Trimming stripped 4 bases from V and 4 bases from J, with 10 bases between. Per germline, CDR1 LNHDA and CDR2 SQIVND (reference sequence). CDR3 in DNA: TGTGCCAGTAGTACTCAGGGATTCACTGAAGCTTTCTTT. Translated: CASSTQGFTEAFF.

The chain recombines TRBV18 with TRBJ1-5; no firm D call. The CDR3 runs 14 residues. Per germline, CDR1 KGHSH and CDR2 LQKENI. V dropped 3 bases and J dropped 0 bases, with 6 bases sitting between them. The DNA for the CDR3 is TGTGCCAGCTCACCTAGATATAGCAATCAGCCCCAGCATTTT. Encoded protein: CASSPRYSNQPQHF.

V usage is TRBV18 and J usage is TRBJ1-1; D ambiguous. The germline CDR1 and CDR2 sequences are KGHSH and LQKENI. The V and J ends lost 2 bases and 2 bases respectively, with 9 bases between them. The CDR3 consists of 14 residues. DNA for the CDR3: TGTGCCAGCTCACCAGACATGATCAACACTGAAGCTTTCTTT. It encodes CASSPDMINTEAFF.

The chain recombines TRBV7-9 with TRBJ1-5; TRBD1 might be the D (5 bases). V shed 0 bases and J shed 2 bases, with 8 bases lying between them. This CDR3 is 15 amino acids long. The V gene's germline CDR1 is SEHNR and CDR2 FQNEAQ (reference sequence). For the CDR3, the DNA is TGTGCCAGCAGCTTAGCAGGGGCTGGCAATCAGCCCCAGCATTTT. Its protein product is CASSLAGAGNQPQHF.

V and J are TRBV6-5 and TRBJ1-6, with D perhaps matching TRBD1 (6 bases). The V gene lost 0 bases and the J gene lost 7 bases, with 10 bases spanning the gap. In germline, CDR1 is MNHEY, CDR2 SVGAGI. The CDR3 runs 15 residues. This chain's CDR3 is CASSYSTGRNSPLHF. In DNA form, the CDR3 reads TGTGCCAGCAGTTACTCAACAGGGAGGAATTCACCCCTCCACTTT.

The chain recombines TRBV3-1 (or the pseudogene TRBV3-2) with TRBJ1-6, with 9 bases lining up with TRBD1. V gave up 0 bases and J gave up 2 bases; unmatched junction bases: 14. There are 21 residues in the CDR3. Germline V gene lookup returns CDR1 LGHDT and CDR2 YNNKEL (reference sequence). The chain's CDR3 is CASSQESTLGTGIPYNSPLHF. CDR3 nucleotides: TGTGCCAGCAGCCAAGAGTCCACTCTAGGGACAGGGATCCCCTATAATTCACCCCTCCACTTT.

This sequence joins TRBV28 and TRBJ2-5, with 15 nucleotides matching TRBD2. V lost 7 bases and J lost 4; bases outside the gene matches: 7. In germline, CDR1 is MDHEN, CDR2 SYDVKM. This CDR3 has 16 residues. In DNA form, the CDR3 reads TGTGCCAGCATCCGGACTAGCGGGGGGGAAGGAGAGACCCAGTACTTC. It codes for CASIRTSGGEGETQYF.

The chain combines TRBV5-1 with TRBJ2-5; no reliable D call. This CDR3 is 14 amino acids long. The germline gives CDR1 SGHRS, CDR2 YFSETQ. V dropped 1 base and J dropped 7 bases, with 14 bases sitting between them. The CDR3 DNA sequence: TGCGCCAGCAGCTTGATCCAGGCGTCTGGGACCCAGTACTTC. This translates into CASSLIQASGTQYF. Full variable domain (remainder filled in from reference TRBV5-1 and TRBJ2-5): KAGVTQTPRYLIKTRGQQVTLSCSPISGHRSVSWYQQTPGQGLQFLFEYFSETQRNKGNFPGRFSGRQFSNSRSEMNVSTLELGDSALYLCASSLIQASGTQYFGPGTRLLVL.

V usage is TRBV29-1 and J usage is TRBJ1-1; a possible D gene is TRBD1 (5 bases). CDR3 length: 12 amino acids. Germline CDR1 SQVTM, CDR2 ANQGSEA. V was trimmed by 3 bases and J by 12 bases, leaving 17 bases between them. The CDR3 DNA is TGCAGCGTTGAGCTTGAGGGGAGGGAAACTTTCTTT. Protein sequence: CSVELEGRETFF.